The clone carrying this TCR beta chain was counted only a few times. CDR3 length: 14 residues. V gave up 3 bases and J gave up 3 bases, with 9 bases separating them. Looked up from germline, CDR1 is DFQATT and CDR2 is SNEGSKA (reference sequence). The sample belongs to a study of human T cells and chemical hapten exposure. Study information: A roughly 2 cm by roughly 2 cm inner upper arm patch received 2% DPC for sensitization. During the approximately 23-week study period, patients had diphenylcyclopropenone applied to the scalp every week.

TCRdb re-called the RACE reads through MiXCR, storing one row per CDR3 protein. This table has about 110,000 distinct CDR3 sequences, approximately 8.8% appearing once. Time point specified: patch test 2, 6 weeks after DPC sensitization. Treatment specified: therapeutic diphenylcyclopropenone sensitization with weekly scalp DPC. The authors' total RNA extraction used unfractionated whole blood. The chain uses TRBV20-1 and TRBJ1-6, with D possibly matching TRBD1 (5 bases). The receptor was isolated from a woman aged 40 to 50 with alopecia areata. Some clones in this sample may be carry-over from other donors' samples. Sample: whole blood, taken in connection with sensitization to the hapten diphenylcyclopropenone (DPC). The CDR3, as DNA: TGCAGTGCTAGCAGGGCCGACTATAATTCACCCCTCCACTTT. Amino acid sequence: CSASRADYNSPLHF.